The 27 T cell receptor beta chains presented below share a single source sample, sequenced in a study of cytomegalovirus exposure and HLA in healthy donors. TCRdb keeps only in-frame clones here, not all; method: immunoSEQ multiplex PCR. The data show 150,000 or so clones, with more than 70% seen just once and approximately 2.2% held by the top ten. Sequencing used PBMCs. These receptors all come from a human donor in good health.

The rearrangement links TRBV2 to TRBJ2-1, with D perhaps matching TRBD1 (5 bases). Germline CDR1 reads SNHLY; CDR2 reads FYNNEI. CDR3 length: 15 amino acids. The germline V and J ends were trimmed by 3 bases and 5 bases, with 14 bases remaining between them. CDR3 region: CASSDRRGRNNEQFF. CDR3 nucleotide sequence: TGTGCCAGCAGTGATCGTAGGGGTAGGAACAATGAGCAGTTCTTC. The whole variable domain, remainder taken from reference TRBV2 and TRBJ2-1, is EPEVTQTPSHQVTQMGQEVILRCVPISNHLYFYWYRQILGQKVEFLVSFYNNEISEKSEIFDDQFSVERPDGSNFTLKIRSTKLEDSAMYFCASSDRRGRNNEQFFGPGTRLTVL.

The CDR3 loop reads CASSPSSQRQNTEAFF. CDR3 nucleotides: TGTGCCAGCAGCCCGTCCTCGCAGAGACAGAACACTGAAGCTTTCTTT. This chain connects TRBV5-4 to TRBJ1-1; D gene unclear. Germline CDR1 is SGHNT and CDR2 is YYREEE (reference sequence). The CDR3 is 16 residues long. Trimming removed 4 bases from V and 1 base from J, with 17 bases in between.

The chain carries TRBV2 and TRBJ2-5, with 11 bases matching TRBD1. The CDR3 extends over 16 amino acids. CDR1 and CDR2 (germline): SNHLY, FYNNEI. V dropped 5 bases and J dropped 1; count of bases not matched to a gene: 6. The CDR3 coding sequence is TGTGCCAGCAGTCCAGGACAGGGGGCTACCCAAGAGACCCAGTACTTC. It encodes CASSPGQGATQETQYF.

The table lists this clone with a count of one. The V gene is TRBV7-3, the J gene TRBJ2-3; D gene ambiguous. CDR3 length: 14 amino acids. The germline V gene encodes CDR1 SGHTA and CDR2 FQGTGA. V was shortened by 1 base and J by 0 bases, with 5 bases between the two germline ends. The CDR3 sequence: CASSLIGSTDTQYF. The CDR3 nucleotides are TGTGCCAGCAGCTTAATCGGGAGCACAGATACGCAGTATTTT.

The rearrangement joins TRBV19 to TRBJ2-6, with unresolved D. The germline gives CDR1 LNHDA, CDR2 SQIVND (reference sequence). The CDR3 sequence is 15 residues long. V was pared by 6 bases and J by 0 bases, with 9 bases between. Here the CDR3 reads CASRTQISGANVLTF. CDR3 nucleotide sequence: TGTGCCAGTAGGACACAGATCTCTGGGGCCAACGTCCTGACTTTC.

This chain connects TRBV6-6 to TRBJ1-5; D unresolved. The germline CDR1 and CDR2 sequences are MNHNY and SVGAGI (reference sequence). There are 15 residues in the CDR3. V dropped 6 bases and J dropped 10 bases, with 22 bases sitting between them. CDR3 bases: TGTGCCAGCAGGTCCCCCGGGGAACCCCCAAAACCCCAGCATTTT. Translating gives CASRSPGEPPKPQHF.

J is TRBJ2-5 and V is TRBV4-2; 14 bases line up with TRBD2. J was trimmed by 2 bases and V by 4 bases; bases with no gene match: 0. The germline gives CDR1 LGHNA, CDR2 YNFKEQ. This CDR3 has 15 amino acids. The DNA of the CDR3 is TGTGCCAGCAGCCGACTAGCGGGAGGGCAAGAGACCCAGTACTTC. Encoded protein: CASSRLAGGQETQYF.

Comment on this clone: Its ends do not fully match the called genes, so a read error is possible. The J gene is TRBJ2-3, the V gene TRBV9; 8 nucleotides align to TRBD2. The CDR3 sequence is 12 residues long. Germline V CDR1 and CDR2: SGDLS, YYNGEE. The CDR3 nucleotides are TGTGCCAACAGCGCGGGGGGAGATACGCAGTATTTT. It translates to CANSAGGDTQYF. Together with reference TRBV9 and TRBJ2-3, the CDR3 gives the full variable domain: DSGVTQTPKHLITATGQRVTLRCSPRSGDLSVYWYQQSLDQGLQFLIQYYNGEERAKGNILERFSAQQFPDLHSELNLSSLELGDSALYFCANSAGGDTQYFGPGTRLTVL.

In this sample, this clone turned up once. The rearrangement uses TRBV14 and TRBJ2-7, with TRBD2 as a possible D gene (7 bases). The V end was cut by 2 bases, the J end by 0 bases, with 14 bases between. This CDR3 spans 16 amino acids. Germline assignment: CDR1 SGHDN and CDR2 FVKESK. The CDR3: CASSQLGGGSSYEQYF. The CDR3 DNA follows: TGTGCCAGCAGCCAACTGGGGGGCGGGAGCTCCTACGAGCAGTACTTC.

The chain employs TRBV29-1 and TRBJ2-3; 9 bases align to TRBD2. V lost 3 bases, J lost 5 bases, and 9 bases stayed unmatched. Germline loops: CDR1 SQVTM, CDR2 ANQGSEA. The CDR3 is made up of 15 amino acids. CDR3 amino acids: CSVDWGTSFGDTQYF. The CDR3, as DNA: TGCAGCGTTGATTGGGGGACTAGCTTTGGAGATACGCAGTATTTT.

This clone was detected only a few times. V and J are TRBV2 and TRBJ1-2; 7 bases match TRBD1. The CDR3 sequence is 15 residues long. The V gene end was trimmed by 6 bases and the J gene end by 4 bases; junction bases not matched to a gene: 11. Germline lookup yields CDR1 SNHLY and CDR2 FYNNEI. The CDR3 nucleotides read TGTGCCAGCAGGGCCCGGGACAGTCTCCGCTATGGCTACACCTTC. Amino acids: CASRARDSLRYGYTF.

The chain recombines TRBV5-1 with TRBJ1-3; 7 positions agree with TRBD1. Germline V lookup: CDR1 SGHRS, CDR2 YFSETQ. Germline trimming cut 5 bases from V and 0 bases from J; bases unmatched to any gene: 14. The CDR3 loop spans 18 amino acids. The CDR3 loop is CASSRLGTASTSGNTIYF. CDR3 bases: TGCGCCAGCAGTAGACTAGGGACAGCGTCTACCTCTGGAAACACCATATATTTT. The whole variable domain, filled in from reference TRBV5-1 and TRBJ1-3, reads KAGVTQTPRYLIKTRGQQVTLSCSPISGHRSVSWYQQTPGQGLQFLFEYFSETQRNKGNFPGRFSGRQFSNSRSEMNVSTLELGDSALYLCASSRLGTASTSGNTIYFGEGSWLTVV.

The chain couples TRBV7-9 to TRBJ2-3, with 11 positions matching TRBD2. The V gene's germline CDR1 is SEHNR and CDR2 FQNEAQ (reference sequence). This CDR3 spans 15 amino acids. J lost 5 bases, V lost 4 bases, and 5 bases had no gene match. The CDR3: CASSSLAGALDTQYF. The CDR3 nucleotides read TGTGCCAGCAGCTCACTAGCGGGGGCGTTAGATACGCAGTATTTT.

The chain carries TRBV12-2 and TRBJ2-7; TRBD2, the table's D call, was not compared with the DNA. TRBV12-2 is termed a pseudogene. This CDR3 is 15 amino acids long. CDR3 sequence reads: CASRSSRGRYYEQYF. In DNA form, the CDR3 reads TGTGCAAGTCGCTCGAGTCGCGGAAGATACTACGAGCAGTACTTC.

The chain uses TRBV28 and TRBJ1-2; D not certain. Trimming took 6 bases from V and 4 from J, leaving 18 bases between them. This CDR3 comprises 15 residues. Germline V gene sequence: CDR1 MDHEN, CDR2 SYDVKM. CDR3 nucleotides: TGTGCCAGCAGCCCGGTCCGGGGTGGTAGCTATGGCTACACCTTC. Protein product: CASSPVRGGSYGYTF.

This sequence joins TRBV27 and TRBJ2-2, with a possible D match to TRBD2 (6 bases). With 6 bases removed from V and 4 bases from J, the gap between germline ends came to 12 bases. This CDR3 region has 14 residues. CDR1 MNHEY and CDR2 SMNVEV come from the germline V gene (reference sequence). In nucleotides, the CDR3 is TGTGCCAGCAGCCGACTAGAAGGCACCGGGGAGCTGTTTTTT. This encodes CASSRLEGTGELFF.

This rearrangement joins TRBV2 to TRBJ2-2; 7 nucleotides line up with TRBD2. The junction had 8 bases not matched to a gene; V was cut back by 2 bases and J by 11 bases. Per germline, CDR1 SNHLY and CDR2 FYNNEI. This CDR3 spans 14 amino acids. The CDR3 DNA follows: TGTGCCAGCAGTGAAACTAGCGAGTTTTCCGAGCTGTTTTTT. It specifies CASSETSEFSELFF.

The chain employs TRBV10-3 and TRBJ1-1; 7 bases are a match to TRBD1. The ends lost 5 bases at V and 3 bases at J; junction bases unmatched: 9. The CDR3 extends over 15 amino acids. Germline lookup yields CDR1 ENHRY and CDR2 SYGVKD. The CDR3 region is CAISRQGAVDTEAFF. DNA of the CDR3: TGTGCCATCAGTAGACAGGGCGCGGTGGACACTGAAGCTTTCTTT.

Only one count was recorded for this clone. J is TRBJ1-5 and V is TRBV19, with D hard to call. The V end lost 3 bases, the J end lost 4 bases, and 10 bases lay between the germline ends. The CDR3 consists of 14 residues. Germline V gene sequence: CDR1 LNHDA, CDR2 SQIVND (reference sequence). The CDR3 region is CASSIVQVNQPQHF. The CDR3 region has the DNA TGTGCCAGTAGTATTGTGCAGGTGAATCAGCCCCAGCATTTT.

This chain joins TRBV5-4 and TRBJ2-1; 11 nucleotides align to TRBD2. Germline CDR1 reads SGHNT; CDR2 reads YYREEE (reference sequence). This CDR3 has 20 residues. J was trimmed by 4 bases and V by 4 bases; bases with no gene match: 19. The CDR3: CASSTPGHLTSGSPYNEQFF. CDR3 nucleotides: TGTGCCAGCAGCACACCGGGACACTTAACTAGCGGGAGTCCATACAATGAGCAGTTCTTC.

The rearrangement joins TRBV6-1 to TRBJ1-5; D is perhaps TRBD1 (6 bases). The CDR3 is made up of 14 amino acids. V lost 1 base and J 2 bases, leaving 6 bases between the germline ends. Germline V CDR1 and CDR2: MNHNS, SASEGT. The CDR3 bases are TGTGCCAGCAGTGAAGACAGGGGCAATCAGCCCCAGCATTTT. Translated, it gives CASSEDRGNQPQHF.

This chain connects TRBV11-2 to TRBJ1-2; D possibly corresponds to TRBD1 (6 bases). The CDR3 covers 15 residues. The V and J ends lost 5 bases and 6 bases respectively, with 19 bases between them. Germline V gene sequence: CDR1 SGHAT, CDR2 FQNNGV. CDR3 DNA: TGTGCCAGCAGCCCCTTTAGGGGGGGGCACCATGGCTACACCTTC. This encodes CASSPFRGGHHGYTF. Supplemented by reference TRBV11-2 and TRBJ1-2, the full variable domain reads EAGVAQSPRYKIIEKRQSVAFWCNPISGHATLYWYQQILGQGPKLLIQFQNNGVVDDSQLPKDRFSAERLKGVDSTLKIQPAKLEDSAVYLCASSPFRGGHHGYTFGSGTRLTVV.

V gene TRBV5-8 combines with J gene TRBJ1-5, with 7 bases lining up with TRBD1. The CDR3 has 14 residues. The junction had 4 bases not matched to a gene; V was cut back by 5 bases and J by 2 bases. CDR1 and CDR2 (germline): SGHTS, YDEGEE. CDR3 in DNA: TGTGCCAGCAGGGGTGACAGGGGCAATCAGCCCCAGCATTTT. This sequence encodes CASRGDRGNQPQHF.

The DNA of the CDR3 is TGTGCCAGCAGCTTAGTACAGGGGAGATCACCCCTCCACTTT. Protein: CASSLVQGRSPLHF. The rearrangement uses TRBV13 and TRBJ1-6, with 7 nucleotides matching TRBD1. V was pared by 1 base and J by 10 bases, with 4 bases of the junction left unmatched. The CDR3 is 14 amino acids. Germline lookup yields CDR1 PRHDT and CDR2 FYEKMQ (reference sequence).

The J gene is TRBJ2-7, the V gene TRBV10-3; 7 nucleotides align to TRBD2. Germline lookup yields CDR1 ENHRY and CDR2 SYGVKD. This CDR3 comprises 14 residues. Trimming cost V 6 bases and J 3 bases; bases outside gene matches: 8. The CDR3 coding sequence is TGTGCCATCAGAACCGGGACTACCCTCTACGAGCAGTACTTC. Translated: CAIRTGTTLYEQYF.

This chain links TRBV7-9 with TRBJ1-2; D remains unclear. Trimming removed 5 bases from V and 4 bases from J, with 14 bases in between. The CDR3 loop spans 14 amino acids. Germline V gene sequence: CDR1 SEHNR, CDR2 FQNEAQ (reference sequence). This CDR3 is CASSPPDRSYGYTF. The CDR3 nucleotides read TGTGCCAGCAGCCCCCCCGACCGGAGCTATGGCTACACCTTC.

V usage is TRBV28 and J usage is TRBJ2-7, with a weak D call TRBD2 (6 bases). CDR3 length: 14 residues. V lost 5 bases, J lost 4 bases, and 15 bases lay in between. Germline V gives CDR1 MDHEN, CDR2 SYDVKM. CDR3 sequence reads: CASSVTSSIYEQYF. Written as DNA, the CDR3 is TGTGCCAGCAGTGTAACTAGCTCCATATACGAGCAGTACTTC.